The clone carrying this T cell receptor (beta chain) was observed a handful of times. No antigen is known for it. This specimen comes from a study of cytomegalovirus exposure and HLA in healthy donors. General study results and limits: Rarity held for most TCR sequences, but there were some public TCRs that occurred in many donors.

Germline V gene data show CDR1 as GTSNPN and CDR2 as SVGIG (reference sequence). The CDR3 is made up of 10 amino acids. Trimming shortened V by 6 bases and J by 8 bases, and 8 bases separated the two germline ends. 13 Jbeta primers and 60 Vbeta primers were used for the PCR. The repertoire was sequenced with immunoSEQ multiplex PCR; TCRdb's copy has only in-frame clones and lacks some. The table has about 170,000 clones, around 62% seen once; the top ten hold around 2.9%. The chain uses TRBV30 and TRBJ2-1; D ambiguous. This sequence was found in a man aged 35 to 55 in good health and CMV-seronegative. The material sequenced was PBMCs. The CDR3 DNA sequence: TGTGCCTGTGACTTTTATGAGCAGTTCTTC. As protein: CACDFYEQFF.